This T cell receptor beta chain originates from a study of T cell repertoires in cytomegalovirus infection. About the research overall: A matching HLA type, together with CMV infection, was signaled by public TCR beta signatures.

Broader study findings: Cumulated frequencies of public TCR beta families served to identify carriers of CMV plus the relevant HLA. HLA-C-restricted CMV-specific TCR beta clonotypes prevailed in the ex vivo response.

In regard to this clonotype: The antigen is unknown.

TCRdb redid the calling of the reads with MiXCR, one entry per CDR3 protein. The sample contains 150,000 to 200,000 distinct CDR3 sequences, approximately 19% of which appear only once. This CDR3 has 14 residues. The germline CDR1 and CDR2 sequences are LNHDA and SQIVND (reference sequence). Trimming took off 9 bases at V and 9 bases at J, with 18 bases between the two ends. The gene calls are TRBV19 and TRBJ1-6; no clear D gene. Sequencing was performed on PBMCs. This receptor was obtained from a human donor in good health (CMV status not recorded). Some clones in this sample may be carry-over from other donors' samples. CDR3 bases: TGTGCCAGCAGTGGCCCCCAGGTCCGTTCACCCCTCCACTTT. This codes for CASSGPQVRSPLHF.